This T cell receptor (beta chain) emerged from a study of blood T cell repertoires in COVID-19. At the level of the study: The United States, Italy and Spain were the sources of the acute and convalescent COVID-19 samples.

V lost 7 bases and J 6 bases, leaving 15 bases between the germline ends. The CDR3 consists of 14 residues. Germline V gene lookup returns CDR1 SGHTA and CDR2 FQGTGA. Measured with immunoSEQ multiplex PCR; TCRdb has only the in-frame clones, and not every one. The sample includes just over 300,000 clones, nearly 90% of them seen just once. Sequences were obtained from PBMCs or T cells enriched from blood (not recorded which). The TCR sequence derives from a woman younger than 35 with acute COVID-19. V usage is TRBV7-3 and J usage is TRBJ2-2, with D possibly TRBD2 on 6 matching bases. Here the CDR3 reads CASTSAGYSGELFF. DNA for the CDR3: TGTGCCAGCACTTCGGCGGGGTATTCCGGGGAGCTGTTTTTT.